The 27 T cell receptor beta chains below all came from one sample that was sequenced in a study of early T cells in non-severe SARS-CoV-2 infection. TCRdb redid the calling of the 5' RACE reads with MiXCR, one entry per CDR3 protein. The sample gives roughly 50,000 distinct CDR3 sequences, 8% to 8.5% of which show up once; over 8% is in the top ten. Sequencing used whole blood. The receptor set was obtained from an adult who was a healthcare worker with PCR-confirmed SARS-CoV-2 infection or an uninfected control (not recorded which).

This clonotype was counted between two and nine times. The rearrangement joins TRBV5-4 to TRBJ2-1; 8 bases agree with TRBD2. The CDR3 is 15 amino acids. Unmatched junction bases numbered 8, after V lost 2 bases and J lost 7 bases. Germline V gene lookup returns CDR1 SGHNT and CDR2 YYREEE (reference sequence). The chain's CDR3 is CASSFAGGTRNEQFF. The CDR3 DNA is TGTGCCAGCAGCTTTGCGGGAGGTACAAGAAATGAGCAGTTCTTC. The variable domain in full, completed from reference TRBV5-4 and TRBJ2-1, reads ETGVTQSPTHLIKTRGQQVTLRCSSQSGHNTVSWYQQALGQGPQFIFQYYREEENGRGNFPPRFSGLQFPNYSSELNVNALELDDSALYLCASSFAGGTRNEQFFGPGTRLTVL.

This clonotype has a count of ten or more. CDR3 in DNA: TGTGCCAGCAGTTTAGATATTGGGGGCCCTGATAACAATGAGCAGTTCTTC. This sequence encodes CASSLDIGGPDNNEQFF. The V call is TRBV12-3 or TRBV12-4, the J call TRBJ2-1; D perhaps matches TRBD1 (6 bases). V was pared by 1 base and J by 5 bases, with 18 bases between. CDR3 length: 17 residues.

Only a few counts were recorded for this clonotype. The rearrangement joins TRBV28 to TRBJ1-1; weak D call: TRBD1 (5 bases). Germline V gives CDR1 MDHEN, CDR2 SYDVKM. There are 14 residues in the CDR3. Trimming removed 2 bases at V and 10 bases at J, with 17 bases between. The chain's CDR3 is CASSLVGGEGRAFF. CDR3 nucleotides: TGTGCCAGCAGTTTAGTCGGGGGGGAAGGGCGAGCTTTCTTT.

This clonotype has a count of ten or more. The J gene is TRBJ2-7, the V gene TRBV3-1; a possible D gene is TRBD1 (6 bases). Trimming shortened V by 3 bases and J by 7 bases, and 16 bases separated the two germline ends. CDR1 is LGHDT, CDR2 YNNKEL, per germline (reference sequence). This CDR3 has 14 amino acids. CDR3 bases: TGTGCCAGCAGCCATCTGGGGGCTAGCTGGGAGCAGTACTTC. This sequence encodes CASSHLGASWEQYF.

The V gene is TRBV7-8, the J gene TRBJ1-3, with TRBD1 as a possible D gene (6 bases). Trimming shortened V by 8 bases and J by 0 bases, and 17 bases separated the two germline ends. The CDR3 is made up of 16 amino acids. The germline CDR1 and CDR2 sequences are SGHVS and FQNEAQ. The CDR3: CASSSPGADSGNTIYF. The CDR3 DNA is TGTGCCAGCTCCAGTCCAGGGGCCGACTCTGGAAACACCATATATTTT.

This rearrangement joins TRBV20-1 to TRBJ2-1, with a tentative D call TRBD2 (6 bases). CDR1 DFQATT and CDR2 SNEGSKA come from the germline V gene (reference sequence). The CDR3 sequence is 12 residues long. The V and J ends lost 5 bases and 6 bases respectively, with 11 bases between them. This CDR3 reads CSAPPGLNEQFF. For the CDR3, the DNA is TGCAGTGCTCCCCCGGGACTCAATGAGCAGTTCTTC.

The table lists this clonotype with a few counts. V gene TRBV6-1 combines with J gene TRBJ1-1; D gene uncertain. CDR1 is MNHNS, CDR2 SASEGT, per germline. Deletions cut 8 bases from V and 1 base from J, with 8 bases between. The CDR3 runs to 12 residues. Written as DNA, the CDR3 is TGTGCCAGCTGCGAGGGGAACACTGAAGCTTTCTTT. It is translated as CASCEGNTEAFF.

This clonotype has a handful of counts. The V gene is TRBV28, the J gene TRBJ2-6; D unresolved. CDR3 size: 15 residues. Trimming stripped 5 bases from V and 2 bases from J, with 10 bases between. Germline CDR1 MDHEN, CDR2 SYDVKM. CDR3: CASSPQAAGANVLTF. CDR3 nucleotide sequence: TGTGCCAGCAGTCCGCAGGCGGCTGGGGCCAACGTCCTGACTTTC.

The J gene is TRBJ2-7, the V gene TRBV5-1, with a weak D call TRBD1 (5 bases). Germline V CDR1 and CDR2: SGHRS, YFSETQ. The CDR3 spans 16 residues. Trimming stripped 4 bases from V and 0 bases from J, with 17 bases between. The CDR3 loop is CASSLPSPDNSYEQYF. CDR3 coding DNA: TGCGCCAGCAGCCTCCCATCCCCGGACAACTCCTACGAGCAGTACTTC.

The chain uses TRBV5-1 and TRBJ2-5; 9 bases map to TRBD1. Germline values: CDR1 SGHRS, CDR2 YFSETQ. This CDR3 has 15 amino acids. Trimming cost V 2 bases and J 4 bases; bases outside gene matches: 6. For the CDR3, the DNA is TGCGCCAGCAGCTTCACAGGGGGCGGACGAGAGACCCAGTACTTC. It is translated as CASSFTGGGRETQYF.

This chain connects TRBV11-3 to TRBJ2-7; no clear D gene. Germline CDR1 SGHNT, CDR2 YENEEA. This CDR3 contains 14 residues. V shed 3 bases and J shed 0 bases, with 9 bases lying between them. The CDR3 spells CASSFPASSYEQYF. The CDR3 region has the DNA TGTGCCAGCAGCTTCCCAGCGAGCTCCTACGAGCAGTACTTC.

The chain has TRBV29-1 and TRBJ2-2, with TRBD2 identical over 13 bases. The CDR3 runs to 18 residues. Trimming at V came to 2 bases and at J to 4 bases, leaving 10 bases not matched to a gene. CDR1 is SQVTM and CDR2 is ANQGSEA in the germline V gene. CDR3 residues: CSVELSTSGGLPTGELFF. CDR3 coding DNA: TGCAGCGTTGAACTATCGACTAGCGGGGGGCTACCCACCGGGGAGCTGTTTTTT.

The V gene is TRBV5-6, the J gene TRBJ1-2, with no clear D. The V end was cut by 4 bases, the J end by 8 bases, with 18 bases between. Germline V lookup: CDR1 SGHDT, CDR2 YYEEEE. This CDR3 spans 14 amino acids. The CDR3 here is CASSTKAANSGYTF. The CDR3 nucleotides are TGTGCCAGCAGCACTAAGGCAGCAAACTCGGGCTACACCTTC.

The V gene is TRBV5-1, the J gene TRBJ2-3; 9 nucleotides align to TRBD2. There are 17 residues in the CDR3. Germline-derived CDR1 and CDR2 are SGHRS and YFSETQ. With V trimmed by 4 bases and J by 3 bases, 12 bases remained unmatched. The CDR3 coding sequence is TGCGCCAGCAGCCCGCGAGGTAGCGGGGGCCGGACAGATACGCAGTATTTT. Protein sequence: CASSPRGSGGRTDTQYF.

The rearrangement links TRBV6-2 or TRBV6-3 to TRBJ2-1; 10 bases are a match to TRBD1. The germline CDR1 and CDR2 sequences are MNHEY and SVGEGT. The CDR3 extends over 14 amino acids. V lost 5 bases to trimming and J lost 8 bases; unmatched junction nucleotides: 6. CDR3 bases: TGTGCCAGCAGTACCGGGACAGGGGCGGATGAGCAGTTCTTC. Its translation: CASSTGTGADEQFF.

J is TRBJ2-7 and V is TRBV3-1, with 8 bases identical to TRBD1. V was clipped by 5 bases and J by 5 bases; unmatched bases: 14. This CDR3 contains 16 residues. The germline V gene encodes CDR1 LGHDT and CDR2 YNNKEL (reference sequence). The CDR3 bases are TGTGCCAGCAGCTCGACGTTAGGACAGGGCGGCGACGAGCAGTACTTC. It encodes CASSSTLGQGGDEQYF.

V and J are TRBV6-1 and TRBJ2-3; 11 bases map to TRBD2. V was pared by 0 bases and J by 2 bases, with 1 base of the junction left unmatched. The CDR3 loop spans 16 amino acids. From germline, CDR1 is MNHNS and CDR2 SASEGT. CDR3: CASSEASGGATDTQYF. DNA of the CDR3: TGTGCCAGCAGTGAAGCTAGCGGGGGGGCCACAGATACGCAGTATTTT.

This sequence joins TRBV3-1 and TRBJ2-7; D ambiguous. The CDR3 runs to 16 residues. The V end was cut by 5 bases, the J end by 1 base, with 18 bases between. Germline assignment: CDR1 LGHDT and CDR2 YNNKEL (reference sequence). CDR3 region: CASSTGLPTGSYEQYF. The CDR3 nucleotides read TGTGCCAGCAGCACGGGCCTCCCGACCGGATCCTACGAGCAGTACTTC.

This clonotype was picked up a small number of times. V is TRBV5-1 and J is TRBJ1-2, with D possibly TRBD1 on 5 matching bases. This CDR3 has 13 residues. The V and J ends lost 1 base and 4 bases respectively, with 8 bases between them. Germline loops: CDR1 SGHRS, CDR2 YFSETQ. The CDR3 region is CASSLYQGYGYTF. The CDR3 DNA reads as TGCGCCAGCAGCTTGTATCAGGGCTATGGCTACACCTTC.

There are many counts of this clonotype. J is TRBJ2-3 and V is TRBV5-6; D remains unclear. V was shortened by 0 bases and J by 9 bases, with 11 bases between the two germline ends. The germline gives CDR1 SGHDT, CDR2 YYEEEE. This CDR3 region has 13 residues. The CDR3 sequence is CASSLERLDTQYF. As DNA, the CDR3 is TGTGCCAGCAGCTTGGAACGGCTGGACACGCAGTATTTT.

V is TRBV12-3 or TRBV12-4 and J is TRBJ2-1, with D tentatively TRBD1 (6 bases). V was pared by 6 bases and J by 15 bases, with 15 bases between. The CDR3 runs 11 residues. CDR3 amino acids: CASRLTRGSFF. Here the CDR3 DNA reads TGTGCCAGCAGACTAACTAGGGGGTCGTTCTTC.

This clonotype was found many times. This sequence joins TRBV10-3 and TRBJ1-6, with 7 positions matching TRBD1. Germline-derived CDR1 and CDR2 are ENHRY and SYGVKD. The CDR3 is made up of 15 amino acids. Unmatched junction bases numbered 10, after V lost 3 bases and J lost 11 bases. CDR3 loop: CAISDRDRAVPPLHF. In nucleotides, the CDR3 is TGTGCCATCAGTGACCGAGACAGGGCCGTCCCACCCCTCCACTTT.

In its sample, this clonotype was seen many times. The chain employs TRBV28 and TRBJ2-1; maybe TRBD2 (7 bases). The germline CDR1 and CDR2 sequences are MDHEN and SYDVKM. Trimming stripped 7 bases from V and 9 bases from J, with 22 bases between. CDR3 length: 15 residues. The CDR3 nucleotides are TGTGCCAGCACCCCCTTGGGGGGGGCCGGGGGTGAGCAGTTCTTC. It encodes CASTPLGGAGGEQFF.

The chain carries TRBV5-5 and TRBJ2-2; unclear D gene. Trimming stripped 0 bases from V and 5 bases from J, with 5 bases between. There are 13 residues in the CDR3. CDR1 SGHKS and CDR2 YYEKEE come from the germline V gene (reference sequence). CDR3 sequence: CASSLVRTGELFF. The DNA of the CDR3 is TGTGCCAGCAGCTTGGTACGGACCGGGGAGCTGTTTTTT.

This clonotype was detected many times. The chain combines TRBV19 with TRBJ2-2, with no clear D. CDR1 LNHDA and CDR2 SQIVND come from the germline V gene (reference sequence). The germline V and J ends were trimmed by 10 bases and 1 base, with 13 bases remaining between them. The CDR3 extends over 14 amino acids. This chain's CDR3 is CATTELQNTGELFF. In DNA form, the CDR3 reads TGTGCCACCACGGAACTTCAGAACACCGGGGAGCTGTTTTTT. Combining the CDR3 with reference TRBV19 and TRBJ2-2 gives the whole variable domain DGGITQSPKYLFRKEGQNVTLSCEQNLNHDAMYWYRQDPGQGLRLIYYSQIVNDFQKGDIAEGYSVSREKKESFPLTVTSAQKNPTAFYLCATTELQNTGELFFGEGSRLTVL.

The table lists this clonotype with many counts. This chain uses TRBV19 with TRBJ2-1; 8 bases fit TRBD2. The CDR3 length is 15 residues. J was trimmed by 3 bases and V by 5 bases; bases with no gene match: 6. Germline CDR1 is LNHDA and CDR2 is SQIVND (reference sequence). For the CDR3, the DNA is TGTGCCAGTAGTGGGAGTAGCGGGAACTACAATGAGCAGTTCTTC. Encoded protein: CASSGSSGNYNEQFF.

The rearrangement links TRBV5-3 to TRBJ1-4; D possibly corresponds to TRBD1 (6 bases). TRBV5-3 is an ORF, with its function uncertain. The V end lost 5 bases, the J end lost 0 bases, and 11 bases lay between the germline ends. This CDR3 has 15 residues. The CDR3: CARSSGATTNEKLFF. CDR3 nucleotide sequence: TGTGCCAGAAGTTCAGGGGCAACAACTAATGAAAAACTGTTTTTT.